This T cell receptor beta chain was obtained from a study of T cell repertoires in cytomegalovirus infection. The CDR3 has 16 amino acids. With 3 bases removed from V and 2 bases from J, the gap between germline ends came to 11 bases. CDR1 and CDR2 (germline): SEHNR, FQNEAQ (reference sequence). This clonotype came up a few times. TCRdb recomputed calls from the reads with MiXCR, one row per CDR3 protein. The table has more than 350,000 distinct CDR3 sequences, 30% to 40% seen once. Sequencing was done on a sample of PBMCs. The chain links TRBV7-9 to TRBJ2-6, with D perhaps matching TRBD1 or TRBD2 (5 bases each). The source is a human donor in good health (CMV status not recorded). Some clones in this sample may be carry-over from other donors' samples. The CDR3 nucleotides read TGTGCCAGCAGCTTTCTGGGGGTGGCTGGGGCCAACGTCCTGACTTTC. This translates into CASSFLGVAGANVLTF.